The 10 T cell receptor beta chains listed next were all sequenced from one sample in a study of beta chain features in type 1 diabetes. Study-wide findings and caveats: People with Type 1 diabetes carried modestly yet significantly shorter TCRB CDR3s in all four CD4+ subsets.

Reverse transcribing all isolated RNA meant expressed TCRB transcripts were sequenced. TCRdb keeps only in-frame clones here, not all; method: immunoSEQ multiplex PCR. The sample has 50,000 or so clones; under 50% are singletons. The antigens these receptors bind are not known. The source material was Tregs from blood. The receptors come from a young man with type 1 diabetes.

J is TRBJ1-1 and V is TRBV7-9; 8 bases map to TRBD1. Trimming at V came to 4 bases and at J to 3 bases, leaving 1 base not matched to a gene. The CDR3 has 13 amino acids. Germline V gives CDR1 SEHNR, CDR2 FQNEAQ (reference sequence). The CDR3 sequence: CASSWGQDTEAFF. The CDR3 nucleotides read TGTGCCAGCAGCTGGGGACAGGACACTGAAGCTTTCTTT.

This clone was counted a few times. The V gene is TRBV16, the J gene TRBJ2-2; 12 positions match TRBD2. Trimming cost V 7 bases and J 2 bases; bases outside gene matches: 5. The CDR3 has 16 residues. Looked up from germline, CDR1 is KGHSY and CDR2 is FQNENV. This CDR3 reads CASKGLAGYNTGELFF. CDR3 in DNA: TGTGCCAGCAAAGGACTAGCGGGATATAACACCGGGGAGCTGTTTTTT.

This chain connects TRBV6-1 to TRBJ1-5; D possibly corresponds to TRBD1 (6 bases). CDR3 length: 12 residues. The germline gives CDR1 MNHNS, CDR2 SASEGT. Trimming removed 7 bases at V and 5 bases at J, with 9 bases between. CDR3 in DNA: TGTGCCAGCAAACGACAGGATCAGCCCCAGCATTTT. This codes for CASKRQDQPQHF.

V is TRBV27 and J is TRBJ2-2; 7 bases line up with TRBD1. V lost 8 bases and J lost 1; bases outside the gene matches: 1. There are 13 residues in the CDR3. Germline V gene data show CDR1 as MNHEY and CDR2 as SMNVEV (reference sequence). The CDR3 protein is CASRTGNTGELFF. Written as DNA, the CDR3 is TGTGCCAGCCGGACAGGGAACACCGGGGAGCTGTTTTTT.

In its sample, this clone was seen a few times. This rearrangement joins TRBV18 to TRBJ2-2; 8 bases are a match to TRBD1. The CDR3 covers 16 residues. The V gene end was trimmed by 0 bases and the J gene end by 4 bases; junction bases not matched to a gene: 4. Germline values: CDR1 KGHSH, CDR2 LQKENI. The CDR3, as DNA: TGTGCCAGCTCACCACCGGGACAGGATGGCACCGGGGAGCTGTTTTTT. This translates into CASSPPGQDGTGELFF.

V and J are TRBV30 and TRBJ1-2, with 7 positions matching TRBD1. The ends lost 2 bases at V and 5 bases at J; junction bases unmatched: 11. The germline V gene has CDR1 GTSNPN and CDR2 SVGIG (reference sequence). The CDR3 loop spans 15 amino acids. CDR3 amino acids: CAWSKQDRRSYGYTF. The CDR3 DNA reads as TGTGCCTGGAGTAAACAGGACAGGAGGAGTTATGGCTACACCTTC.

This clone has only a few counts. V usage is TRBV6-6 and J usage is TRBJ2-1; D ambiguous. Trimming left V 9 bases short and J 6 bases short, with 9 bases between. Per germline, CDR1 MNHNY and CDR2 SVGAGI (reference sequence). There are 11 residues in the CDR3. CDR3 coding DNA: TGTGCCAGTTCCCCACTCAATGAGCAGTTCTTC. Its protein product is CASSPLNEQFF.

The chain carries TRBV7-9 and TRBJ1-4; tentatively, D is TRBD1 (5 bases). Trimming cost V 1 base and J 3 bases, with 9 bases left between them. Germline CDR1 reads SEHNR; CDR2 reads FQNEAQ (reference sequence). This CDR3 spans 15 amino acids. CDR3 in DNA: TGTGCCAGCAGCTTAGAAGCGGGACCTAATGAAAAACTGTTTTTT. Its protein product is CASSLEAGPNEKLFF. Combining the CDR3 with reference TRBV7-9 and TRBJ1-4 gives the whole variable domain DTGVSQNPRHKITKRGQNVTFRCDPISEHNRLYWYRQTLGQGPEFLTYFQNEAQLEKSRLLSDRFSAERPKGSFSTLEIQRTEQGDSAMYLCASSLEAGPNEKLFFGSGTQLSVL.

The chain has TRBV11-2 and TRBJ2-2, with D tentatively TRBD2 (5 bases). From germline, CDR1 is SGHAT and CDR2 FQNNGV. V was clipped by 2 bases and J by 5 bases, with 12 bases between them. The CDR3 has 15 amino acids. In DNA form, the CDR3 reads TGTGCCAGCAGCTTACGACTACTGGGGACCGGGGAGCTGTTTTTT. It yields the protein CASSLRLLGTGELFF.

The V and J genes are TRBV13 and TRBJ2-1; D might be TRBD1 (6 bases). The germline gives CDR1 PRHDT, CDR2 FYEKMQ (reference sequence). The CDR3 runs 16 residues. With 5 bases removed from V and 9 bases from J, the gap between germline ends came to 23 bases. CDR3 loop: CASSRPPRGRASEQFF. CDR3 coding DNA: TGTGCCAGCAGCCGCCCCCCCAGGGGCAGGGCAAGTGAGCAGTTCTTC.